This T cell receptor beta chain was recorded in a study of T cell responses to AZD1222 COVID-19 vaccine. Study-level results: After the peak T cell response, and only then, were repertoires sampled. Baseline seropositives among AZD1222 recipients totaled only six.

The ends were cut back, 2 bases at V and 2 bases at J, with 14 bases in the middle. The germline gives CDR1 SEHNR, CDR2 FQNEAQ (reference sequence). There are 16 residues in the CDR3. With regard to this clone: The antigen is not known.

Produced via immunoSEQ multiplex PCR; TCRdb's table is partial and in-frame only. Of approximately 150,000 clones in the sample, roughly 88% were seen once. This specimen consisted of peripheral blood, obtained 28 days after the second AZD1222 dose. This sequence originates from an adult who received the AZD1222 COVID-19 vaccine. V and J are TRBV7-9 and TRBJ2-3, with a possible D match to TRBD1 (5 bases). The CDR3 here is CASSLRAGPYTDTQYF. The CDR3 nucleotides are TGTGCCAGCAGCTTAAGGGCAGGGCCCTACACAGATACGCAGTATTTT.